These 15 T cell receptor beta chains originate from one sample sequenced in a study of T cell responses to AZD1222 COVID-19 vaccine. Libraries were prepared by immunoSEQ multiplex PCR; TCRdb keeps only in-frame clonotypes and omits some of them. The repertoire consists of about 79,000 clones, with approximately 80% occurring once and the leading ten covering about 20%. The sequencing here drew on peripheral blood, taken on day 0 of AZD1222 vaccination. These receptors originate from an adult in good health.

This sequence joins TRBV30 and TRBJ1-1; weak D call: TRBD1 (5 bases). Germline V gene sequence: CDR1 GTSNPN, CDR2 SVGIG (reference sequence). The CDR3 length is 14 residues. V was shortened by 1 base and J by 4 bases, with 13 bases between the two germline ends. In DNA form, the CDR3 reads TGTGCCTGGAGTGACCAGGGTTTGGGCACTGAAGCTTTCTTT. It translates to CAWSDQGLGTEAFF.

The V gene is TRBV4-2, the J gene TRBJ2-2, with 7 bases matching TRBD2. The CDR3 runs 15 residues. The junction had 6 bases not matched to a gene; V was cut back by 3 bases and J by 5 bases. From germline, CDR1 is LGHNA and CDR2 YNFKEQ. The CDR3 coding sequence is TGTGCCAGCAGCCAGAAGGCTAGCGGAACCGGGGAGCTGTTTTTT. Its protein is CASSQKASGTGELFF.

This clone occurred a few times. The J gene is TRBJ1-6, the V gene TRBV3-1 (or the pseudogene TRBV3-2); 7 positions agree with TRBD1. V lost 4 bases, J lost 5 bases, and 5 bases stayed unmatched. The CDR3 covers 15 residues. Germline V gene data show CDR1 as LGHDT and CDR2 as YNNKEL (reference sequence). CDR3 in DNA: TGTGCCAGCAGCCTCCGGACAGGTGATAATTCACCCCTCCACTTT. This gives the protein CASSLRTGDNSPLHF.

The chain employs TRBV10-2 and TRBJ2-2; 8 bases fit TRBD1. This CDR3 is 15 amino acids long. V lost 8 bases to trimming and J lost 4 bases; unmatched junction nucleotides: 9. CDR1 is WSHSY and CDR2 is SAAADI in the germline V gene. CDR3 sequence (DNA): TGCGCCAGCCGAAGCGGACAGGGTCCCACCGGGGAGCTGTTTTTT. This sequence encodes CASRSGQGPTGELFF.

The chain joins TRBV7-9 to TRBJ2-2; D is unresolved. Germline V gene lookup returns CDR1 SEHNR and CDR2 FQNEAQ (reference sequence). The length of the CDR3 is 12 residues. Trimming left V 3 bases short and J 8 bases short, with 7 bases between. The CDR3 bases are TGTGCCAGCAGCTTCTATACTGGGGAGCTGTTTTTT. Translated: CASSFYTGELFF.

This clone turned up a few times. V and J are TRBV10-1 and TRBJ1-2; D unclear. From germline, CDR1 is WNHNN and CDR2 SYGVQD (reference sequence). The CDR3 extends over 13 amino acids. V was cut by 9 bases and J by 4 bases, with 15 bases left in between. This CDR3 reads CASSGYGAYGYTF. For the CDR3, the DNA is TGCGCCAGTTCCGGATACGGTGCCTATGGCTACACCTTC.

The CDR3 nucleotides read TGTGCCAGCAGCAACGACAGGGCCTCCTACGAGCAGTACTTC. Translation: CASSNDRASYEQYF. V and J are TRBV21-1 and TRBJ2-7; TRBD1 reflects the table's D call only, with no check against the DNA. TRBV21-1 is a recognized pseudogene. This CDR3 is 14 amino acids long.

This clone occurred a few times. The chain is built from TRBV9 and TRBJ2-7; 8 nucleotides align to TRBD1. V trimming: 3 bases; J trimming: 0 bases; junction bases outside the gene matches: 5. This CDR3 region has 15 residues. Germline values: CDR1 SGDLS, CDR2 YYNGEE. The CDR3 sequence: CASSAGDRPSYEQYF. CDR3 bases: TGTGCCAGCAGCGCAGGGGACAGGCCCTCCTACGAGCAGTACTTC.

V and J are TRBV2 and TRBJ1-4, with unresolved D. CDR1 and CDR2 (germline): SNHLY, FYNNEI. This CDR3 comprises 16 residues. V lost 3 bases and J 5 bases, leaving 16 bases between the germline ends. CDR3 nucleotides: TGTGCCAGCAGTGAGACCACCGGCGTGGGGAATGAAAAACTGTTTTTT. Translation: CASSETTGVGNEKLFF. Looking up the rest from reference TRBV2 and TRBJ1-4 gives the full variable domain: EPEVTQTPSHQVTQMGQEVILRCVPISNHLYFYWYRQILGQKVEFLVSFYNNEISEKSEIFDDQFSVERPDGSNFTLKIRSTKLEDSAMYFCASSETTGVGNEKLFFGSGTQLSVL.

The V and J genes are TRBV20-1 and TRBJ1-4, with D unclear. Per germline, CDR1 DFQATT and CDR2 SNEGSKA (reference sequence). The CDR3 has 11 amino acids. V was clipped by 0 bases and J by 8 bases, with 4 bases between them. CDR3 sequence reads: CSARDFEKLFF. The CDR3 region has the DNA TGCAGTGCTAGAGATTTCGAAAAACTGTTTTTT.

The chain uses TRBV2 and TRBJ2-5, with a possible D match to TRBD2 (6 bases). The CDR3 loop spans 15 amino acids. The germline V gene encodes CDR1 SNHLY and CDR2 FYNNEI. V lost 6 bases to trimming and J lost 1 base, with 15 bases between them. The CDR3 nucleotides are TGTGCCAGCAGCGACCAGGGACTCCCCCAAGAGACCCAGTACTTC. Translating it yields CASSDQGLPQETQYF.

The count of this clone is one. The chain carries TRBV6-5 and TRBJ2-5; a weak D match, TRBD1 (6 bases). Looked up from germline, CDR1 is MNHEY and CDR2 is SVGAGI. The CDR3 runs 11 residues. V was trimmed by 7 bases and J by 5 bases, leaving 8 bases between them. CDR3 loop: CASTRGETQYF. CDR3 DNA: TGTGCCAGCACCAGGGGCGAGACCCAGTACTTC.

The V call is TRBV6-5, the J call TRBJ2-2; 8 nucleotides agree with TRBD2. V shed 7 bases, J shed 6 bases, and the junction held 10 bases outside the gene matches. Germline CDR1 MNHEY, CDR2 SVGAGI. The CDR3 has 15 amino acids. The CDR3 reads CASTGGSSGAGELFF. The CDR3 region has the DNA TGTGCCAGCACCGGTGGGAGTAGCGGGGCCGGGGAGCTGTTTTTT.

The gene calls are TRBV3-1 (or the pseudogene TRBV3-2) and TRBJ2-7; D not resolved. There are 12 residues in the CDR3. Germline CDR1 reads LGHDT; CDR2 reads YNNKEL (reference sequence). Trimming took off 1 base at V and 4 bases at J, with 5 bases between the two ends. CDR3 sequence: CASSQGGYEQYF. The CDR3 region has the DNA TGTGCCAGCAGCCAAGGGGGTTACGAGCAGTACTTC.

The CDR3 DNA is TGTGCCAGCAGTGAAGGTCAGGAACACTATGGCTACACCTTC. It yields the protein CASSEGQEHYGYTF. The chain has TRBV6-1 and TRBJ1-2; no reliable D call. This CDR3 is 14 amino acids long. Germline-derived CDR1 and CDR2 are MNHNS and SASEGT. Trimming cost V 1 base and J 3 bases, with 9 bases left between them.